Presented here are 30 T cell receptor beta chains from one specimen sequenced in a study of shared clonotypes between healthy human individuals. Method: immunoSEQ multiplex PCR; TCRdb's copy keeps in-frame clones and lacks some. The sample holds approximately 87,000 clones, around 57% seen once. The sample taken for sequencing was memory CD8+ T cells sorted from blood. Subset meaning: CD45RO+ cells pooled with CCR7-negative TemRA cells. The receptor source for this set is a man younger than 45 in good health.

The chain joins TRBV5-5 to TRBJ2-7, with 8 bases fitting TRBD1. With 4 bases clipped from V and 3 bases from J, the junction kept 9 bases outside the gene matches. The CDR3 covers 15 residues. Germline CDR1 is SGHKS and CDR2 is YYEKEE (reference sequence). In DNA form, the CDR3 reads TGTGCCAGCAGCACGGGGACAGGAGATTACTACGAGCAGTACTTC. Amino acids: CASSTGTGDYYEQYF.

V usage is TRBV7-2 and J usage is TRBJ2-6; D is unresolved. V was cut by 1 base and J by 4 bases, with 8 bases left in between. Per germline, CDR1 SGHTA and CDR2 FQGNSA. This CDR3 has 15 residues. CDR3 amino acids: CASSLGLTGANVLTF. For the CDR3, the DNA is TGTGCCAGCAGCTTAGGTCTTACCGGGGCCAACGTCCTGACTTTC.

The chain uses TRBV5-4 and TRBJ2-2; TRBD1 matches 7 bases. Germline V lookup: CDR1 SGHNT, CDR2 YYREEE (reference sequence). With 3 bases clipped from V and 4 bases from J, the junction kept 12 bases outside the gene matches. This CDR3 spans 17 amino acids. Here the CDR3 DNA reads TGTGCCAGCAGCTCCGATCCGGGACAGTTGGCCACCGGGGAGCTGTTTTTT. Amino acid sequence: CASSSDPGQLATGELFF.

V and J are TRBV7-9 and TRBJ1-1; 7 positions agree with TRBD1. CDR1 and CDR2 (germline): SEHNR, FQNEAQ (reference sequence). V was pared by 5 bases and J by 1 base, with 7 bases of the junction left unmatched. The CDR3 is 15 amino acids. The CDR3 sequence is CASSTTGARNTEAFF. CDR3 DNA sequence: TGTGCCAGCAGCACCACAGGGGCGAGGAACACTGAAGCTTTCTTT.

CDR3 residues: CASSGGQGAGELFF. The CDR3 bases are TGTGCCAGCAGCGGAGGACAGGGGGCCGGGGAGCTGTTTTTT. The chain couples TRBV13 to TRBJ2-2, with 10 bases lining up with TRBD1. The CDR3 runs 14 residues. V gave up 5 bases and J gave up 6 bases; unmatched junction bases: 3. CDR1 is PRHDT and CDR2 is FYEKMQ in the germline V gene (reference sequence).

The CDR3 is CASLNFGGKNTEAFF. The CDR3 DNA sequence: TGTGCCAGTCTTAACTTCGGGGGGAAGAACACTGAAGCTTTCTTT. This rearrangement joins TRBV19 to TRBJ1-1; perhaps TRBD1 as D (5 bases). V was shortened by 8 bases and J by 1 base, with 17 bases between the two germline ends. Looked up from germline, CDR1 is LNHDA and CDR2 is SQIVND (reference sequence). CDR3 size: 15 residues.

The table lists this clone with a few counts. The chain combines TRBV5-1 with TRBJ1-2, with TRBD1 matching over 9 bases. V was clipped by 3 bases and J by 7 bases; unmatched bases: 7. The CDR3 runs 14 residues. In germline, CDR1 is SGHRS, CDR2 YFSETQ. The CDR3 DNA follows: TGCGCCAGCAGCTACCGGGACAGGGCTTTTGGCTACACCTTC. Its protein is CASSYRDRAFGYTF.

The chain employs TRBV11-1 and TRBJ2-3, with D maybe TRBD2 (5 bases). Germline CDR1 reads SGHAT; CDR2 reads FQDESV (reference sequence). The CDR3 contains 15 residues. V was pared by 1 base and J by 2 bases, with 10 bases between. This CDR3 reads CASSLEERSTDTQYF. CDR3 DNA: TGTGCCAGCAGCTTAGAGGAGCGGTCCACAGATACGCAGTATTTT.

The rearrangement uses TRBV28 and TRBJ1-2; weak D call: TRBD1 (5 bases). V lost 10 bases and J lost 1, with 7 bases in between. The length of the CDR3 is 11 residues. The germline CDR1 and CDR2 sequences are MDHEN and SYDVKM. The CDR3 region has the DNA TGTGCCATAGGGGTTAACTATGGCTACACCTTC. Its translation: CAIGVNYGYTF.

The V gene is TRBV9, the J gene TRBJ1-2; no clear D. V was clipped by 4 bases and J by 2 bases, with 6 bases between them. The V gene's germline CDR1 is SGDLS and CDR2 YYNGEE. The CDR3 is 12 residues long. CDR3 loop: CASSLTNYGYTF. The CDR3 DNA is TGTGCCAGCAGCCTTACGAACTATGGCTACACCTTC.

The chain uses TRBV6-1 and TRBJ1-1; maybe TRBD1 (5 bases). The CDR3 extends over 15 amino acids. The germline CDR1 and CDR2 sequences are MNHNS and SASEGT. Trimming pared 10 bases from V and 11 bases from J, leaving 29 bases between. CDR3 nucleotides: TGTGCCATCCAACACGGAGGCGGGAAGGCGGGGGGGGCTTTCTTT. It specifies CAIQHGGGKAGGAFF.

V gene TRBV27 combines with J gene TRBJ2-1; D is perhaps TRBD1 (5 bases). The ends were cut back, 7 bases at V and 4 bases at J, with 14 bases in the middle. This CDR3 has 14 residues. CDR1 is MNHEY, CDR2 SMNVEV, per germline (reference sequence). CDR3 protein: CASMSPDKYNEQFF. The CDR3 DNA reads TGTGCCAGCATGTCCCCGGACAAATACAATGAGCAGTTCTTC.

The CDR3 sequence: CASSPGGDSYEQYF. Here the CDR3 DNA reads TGTGCCAGCAGCCCCGGGGGCGACTCCTACGAGCAGTACTTC. The chain combines TRBV7-8 with TRBJ2-7, with D perhaps matching TRBD1 or TRBD2 (6 bases each). The CDR3 covers 14 residues. Germline values: CDR1 SGHVS, CDR2 FQNEAQ. Trimming pared 5 bases from V and 0 bases from J, leaving 11 bases between.

The V and J genes are TRBV7-6 and TRBJ2-1; possible D gene TRBD2, 6 bases. The CDR3 contains 14 residues. V lost 5 bases, J lost 4 bases, and 12 bases lay in between. CDR1 and CDR2 from the germline V gene are SGHVS and FNYEAQ. Written as DNA, the CDR3 is TGTGCCAGCAGCCGAGAACTAGCTTACAATGAGCAGTTCTTC. It specifies CASSRELAYNEQFF.

This chain joins TRBV6-6 and TRBJ1-5; TRBD1 matches 7 bases. J gave up 0 bases and V 5 bases, and 7 bases lay outside the gene matches. In germline, CDR1 is MNHNY, CDR2 SVGAGI (reference sequence). CDR3 size: 16 residues. As DNA, the CDR3 is TGTGCCAGCAGTCAACTTCGACAGGGTAGCAATCAGCCCCAGCATTTT. This codes for CASSQLRQGSNQPQHF.

This clone was detected a few times. The rearrangement uses TRBV5-5 and TRBJ1-2; no clear D gene. Looked up from germline, CDR1 is SGHKS and CDR2 is YYEKEE (reference sequence). V was clipped by 0 bases and J by 6 bases, with 9 bases between them. CDR3 length: 13 residues. CDR3 nucleotide sequence: TGTGCCAGCAGCTTGGTAGAGGGCGATGGCTACACCTTC. The encoded protein is CASSLVEGDGYTF. Complete variable domain (other parts from reference TRBV5-5 and TRBJ1-2): DAGVTQSPTHLIKTRGQQVTLRCSPISGHKSVSWYQQVLGQGPQFIFQYYEKEERGRGNFPDRFSARQFPNYSSELNVNALLLGDSALYLCASSLVEGDGYTFGSGTRLTVV.

The chain recombines TRBV7-9 with TRBJ2-1; weak D call: TRBD2 (6 bases). Germline V gives CDR1 SEHNR, CDR2 FQNEAQ (reference sequence). The V gene lost 5 bases and the J gene lost 3 bases, with 8 bases spanning the gap. This CDR3 spans 13 amino acids. The CDR3 sequence: CASSLTSYNEQFF. CDR3 DNA: TGTGCCAGCAGCCTGACTAGCTACAATGAGCAGTTCTTC.

The V call is TRBV7-2, the J call TRBJ2-7; D is unresolved. CDR1 is SGHTA, CDR2 FQGNSA, per germline. The V end was cut by 4 bases, the J end by 3 bases, with 19 bases between. The CDR3 covers 16 residues. The CDR3 coding sequence is TGTGCCAGCAGCTCCTCAATCTGGCCATCCCTCTACGAGCAGTACTTC. Translated, it gives CASSSSIWPSLYEQYF.

The chain combines TRBV6-8 with TRBJ2-3; 8 bases fit TRBD1. The V segment lost 9 bases and the J segment 1 base; nucleotides outside the gene matches: 9. The CDR3 covers 15 residues. Germline V gene data show CDR1 as MNHGY and CDR2 as SAAAGT. The CDR3: CARASGQGGTDTQYF. CDR3 DNA sequence: TGTGCCAGAGCCTCCGGACAGGGCGGCACAGATACGCAGTATTTT.

At least ten counts were recorded for this clone. The gene calls are TRBV28 and TRBJ2-3; 12 nucleotides line up with TRBD1. The V and J ends lost 6 bases and 5 bases, in that order; junction bases with no gene match: 6. The CDR3 is 15 residues long. Looked up from germline, CDR1 is MDHEN and CDR2 is SYDVKM. The CDR3 protein is CASSRGQGAGDTQYF. The CDR3 nucleotides read TGTGCCAGCAGCCGGGGACAGGGGGCCGGAGATACGCAGTATTTT. The full variable domain, in which reference TRBV28 and TRBJ2-3 provide the parts outside the CDR3, is DVKVTQSSRYLVKRTGEKVFLECVQDMDHENMFWYRQDPGLGLRLIYFSYDVKMKEKGDIPEGYSVSREKKERFSLILESASTNQTSMYLCASSRGQGAGDTQYFGPGTRLTVL.

This clone has a handful of counts. This chain links TRBV27 with TRBJ1-1; D not resolved. The CDR3 runs 13 residues. Germline V gene sequence: CDR1 MNHEY, CDR2 SMNVEV (reference sequence). V was clipped by 2 bases and J by 7 bases, with 11 bases between them. The DNA of the CDR3 is TGTGCCAGCAGTTTAGCGGAGGGAGGTGAAGCTTTCTTT. Its translation: CASSLAEGGEAFF.

The CDR3 coding sequence is TGTGCCAGCTCACCGGGACTCAAAAATGAAAAACTGTTTTTT. It translates to CASSPGLKNEKLFF. The chain couples TRBV18 to TRBJ1-4; a possible D gene is TRBD1 (5 bases). This CDR3 is built from 14 residues. Germline lookup yields CDR1 KGHSH and CDR2 LQKENI. Deletions cut 3 bases from V and 5 bases from J, with 10 bases between.

This clone was observed a handful of times. The V call is TRBV15, the J call TRBJ2-7; TRBD1 might be the D (7 bases). The CDR3 spans 16 residues. The V end lost 5 bases, the J end lost 1 base, and 18 bases lay between the germline ends. Per the germline V gene, CDR1 is LNHNV and CDR2 is YYDKDF (reference sequence). CDR3 sequence: CATSLPGGQSSYEQYF. In DNA form, the CDR3 reads TGTGCCACCAGCCTACCCGGGGGACAGTCTTCCTACGAGCAGTACTTC.

The chain's CDR3 is CASWERVAPTQYF. CDR3 DNA sequence: TGCGCCAGCTGGGAGCGGGTGGCTCCGACCCAGTACTTC. The rearrangement links TRBV10-2 to TRBJ2-5; possibly TRBD2 for D (6 bases). This CDR3 comprises 13 residues. Germline lookup yields CDR1 WSHSY and CDR2 SAAADI. Trimming took 8 bases from V and 7 from J, leaving 17 bases between them.

This clone was recorded once. This chain joins TRBV6-4 and TRBJ2-2; a weak D match, TRBD2 (6 bases). V lost 7 bases and J 1 base, leaving 13 bases between the germline ends. In germline, CDR1 is MRHNA, CDR2 SNTAGT. There are 15 residues in the CDR3. The DNA of the CDR3 is TGTGCCAGCACCGACGGAGGGTTGAACACCGGGGAGCTGTTTTTT. As protein: CASTDGGLNTGELFF.

The gene calls are TRBV19 and TRBJ2-1, with D unresolved. Germline CDR1 LNHDA, CDR2 SQIVND (reference sequence). V lost 4 bases and J lost 6, with 10 bases in between. CDR3 length: 13 amino acids. The CDR3 nucleotides read TGTGCCAGTAGTACCCACGGAAGCAATGAGCAGTTCTTC. This sequence encodes CASSTHGSNEQFF.

The chain links TRBV6-5 to TRBJ1-4; TRBD1 might be the D (6 bases). The CDR3 length is 14 residues. V gave up 6 bases and J gave up 3 bases, with 11 bases separating them. Germline CDR1 reads MNHEY; CDR2 reads SVGAGI. CDR3 coding DNA: TGTGCCAGCAGCGGGGGGGCGTCTAATGAAAAACTGTTTTTT. Residues: CASSGGASNEKLFF.

J is TRBJ1-5 and V is TRBV9; 7 nucleotides align to TRBD1. There are 15 residues in the CDR3. Germline-derived CDR1 and CDR2 are SGDLS and YYNGEE. Losses at the gene ends were 3 bases for V and 3 bases for J; bases not matched to a gene: 6. The CDR3 reads CASSAEGAFNQPQHF. DNA for the CDR3: TGTGCCAGCAGCGCCGAGGGGGCTTTCAATCAGCCCCAGCATTTT.

This clone was seen a few times. V and J are TRBV14 and TRBJ2-7; 7 bases line up with TRBD2. CDR1 is SGHDN, CDR2 FVKESK, per germline. CDR3 size: 18 residues. J gave up 2 bases and V 1 base, and 14 bases lay outside the gene matches. The CDR3 nucleotides are TGTGCCAGCAGCCAAGCTAGGTCTAGCGGAACCTATCCCTACGAGCAGTACTTC. It encodes CASSQARSSGTYPYEQYF.

This clone was detected a few times. The J gene is TRBJ1-1, the V gene TRBV5-5, with D unclear. The CDR3 length is 14 residues. V lost 6 bases and J 3 bases, leaving 15 bases between the germline ends. Germline V gene lookup returns CDR1 SGHKS and CDR2 YYEKEE (reference sequence). CDR3 DNA: TGTGCCAGCACCTCGTGGGTCGGATACACTGAAGCTTTCTTT. Amino acids: CASTSWVGYTEAFF. Full variable domain (rest looked up from reference TRBV5-5 and TRBJ1-1): DAGVTQSPTHLIKTRGQQVTLRCSPISGHKSVSWYQQVLGQGPQFIFQYYEKEERGRGNFPDRFSARQFPNYSSELNVNALLLGDSALYLCASTSWVGYTEAFFGQGTRLTVV.